A selection of T cell receptor beta chains follows, all from one sample in a study of blood T cell repertoires in COVID-19. Profiling relied on immunoSEQ multiplex PCR, and the TCRdb table lists in-frame clones only, not all of them. The data hold roughly 200,000 clones, with 85% to 90% observed a single time. The material sequenced was PBMCs or T cells enriched from blood (not recorded which). These receptor sequences come from a man in his forties who had recovered from COVID-19. Each CDR3 is given with its conserved first and last residue. Each record gives: clone size, V gene, D gene, CDR3 length, J gene, CDR3 DNA, CDR3 protein. A D gene is named only where the DNA matches it firmly. Expanded clones get a size class; other rows say once, few or many, or leave the size out.

>once|TRBV28|-|12|TRBJ2-7
TGTGCCAGCAGTTGGGGGGCCTACGAGCAGTACTTC
CASSWGAYEQYF
>-|TRBV11-3|-|11|TRBJ2-5
TGTGCCAGCAGCTTCGGGGAGACCCAGTACTTC
CASSFGETQYF
>once|TRBV19|TRBD1|15|TRBJ1-5
TGTGCCAGTCGTCGGGACAGGGCGGGCAATCAGCCCCAGCATTTT
CASRRDRAGNQPQHF
>-|TRBV12-5|-|12|TRBJ1-2
TGTGCTAGTGGGGAGAGTGGACACGGCTACACCTTC
CASGESGHGYTF
>-|TRBV5-1|-|14|TRBJ1-4
TGCGCCAGCAGCCCGGGATTAACTAATGAAAAACTGTTTTTT
CASSPGLTNEKLFF
>-|TRBV3-1/TRBV3-2|TRBD2|19|TRBJ2-3
TGTGCCAGCAGCCGAACGAGGGGGACTAGCGGGAGGGGGAAAGATACGCAGTATTTT
CASSRTRGTSGRGKDTQYF
>-|TRBV9|-|14|TRBJ1-4
TGTGCCAGCAGCCCCGAAAGAGGAGGTGAAAAACTGTTTTTT
CASSPERGGEKLFF
>once|TRBV13|-|11|TRBJ1-2
TGTGCCAGCAGCTTCACAGAGGGCTACACCTTC
CASSFTEGYTF
>-|TRBV2|-|14|TRBJ1-1
TGTGCCAGCAGGCAGGTACCGGGGAGCACTGAAGCTTTCTTT
CASRQVPGSTEAFF
>-|TRBV11-3|-|13|TRBJ1-1
TGTGCCAGCAGCTTCAGGGGCCGAACTGAAGCTTTCTTT
CASSFRGRTEAFF
>-|TRBV19|-|15|TRBJ1-4
TGTGCCAGTAGTGCTGGACAGTCGGGGAATGAAAAACTGTTTTTT
CASSAGQSGNEKLFF
>-|TRBV19|TRBD1|13|TRBJ2-1
TGTGCCAGTAGCCAAGACAGGGGAAATGAGCAGTTCTTC
CASSQDRGNEQFF
>-|TRBV27|TRBD2|16|TRBJ2-2
TGTGCCAGCAGTTTATTACCCGGGGGGGCGACCGGGGAGCTGTTTTTT
CASSLLPGGATGELFF
>-|TRBV2|-|12|TRBJ2-7
TGTGCCAGCCTAGAGAAGAGGGACGAGCAGTACTTC
CASLEKRDEQYF
>few|TRBV20-1|-|11|TRBJ1-1
TGCAGTGCCTACCACCACACTGAAGCTTTCTTT
CSAYHHTEAFF
>-|TRBV4-1|-|14|TRBJ1-5
TGCGCCAGCAGCCTACAGGTGCTGGATCAGCCCCAGCATTTT
CASSLQVLDQPQHF
>-|TRBV5-8|TRBD1|14|TRBJ1-6
TGTGCCAGCGGATTGGGACAGTATAATTCACCCCTCCACTTT
CASGLGQYNSPLHF
>-|TRBV5-6|-|14|TRBJ1-6
TGTGCCAGCAGCCCGCAGGGCAGGTGGTCACCCCTCCACTTT
CASSPQGRWSPLHF
>once|TRBV5-6|TRBD1|15|TRBJ2-5
TGTGCCAGCAGCCCGGGACAGGGGGCTCAAGAGACCCAGTACTTC
CASSPGQGAQETQYF
>-|TRBV27|TRBD2|15|TRBJ2-5
TGTGCCAGCAGTCAACGGACTAGCGGGCGCGAGACCCAGTACTTC
CASSQRTSGRETQYF
>-|TRBV14|TRBD1|16|TRBJ2-5
TGTGCCAGCAGCTTATTGGGACAGGGGGCGCGGGAGACCCAGTACTTC
CASSLLGQGARETQYF
>-|TRBV30|TRBD2|16|TRBJ2-3
TGTGCCTGGAGCACTGGCGGGGCGGGGGGCACAGATACGCAGTATTTT
CAWSTGGAGGTDTQYF
>-|TRBV19|-|13|TRBJ1-2
TGTGCCAGTAGTATCGAGGGATCCTATGGCTACACCTTC
CASSIEGSYGYTF
>-|TRBV15|TRBD2|16|TRBJ2-5
TGTGCCACCAGCAGAGATCTTACTAGCGGCCAAGAGACCCAGTACTTC
CATSRDLTSGQETQYF
>-|TRBV30|-|13|TRBJ1-2
TGTGCCTGGAGTTTACTCTCTAACTATGGCTACACCTTC
CAWSLLSNYGYTF
>-|TRBV19|-|14|TRBJ2-4
TGTGCCAGCCGGAGGGGAGCCTTCGAGAACATTCAGTACTTC
CASRRGAFENIQYF
>-|TRBV7-2|-|16|TRBJ1-5
TGTGCCAGCAGCTTAGAGGGGTCCTATAGCAATCAGCCCCAGCATTTT
CASSLEGSYSNQPQHF
>-|TRBV18|TRBD1|14|TRBJ2-5
TGTGCCAGCTCACCGCAGGGGGCTTCGGAGACCCAGTACTTC
CASSPQGASETQYF
>-|TRBV6-5|-|14|TRBJ1-3
TGTGCCAGCAGACAGGGCACAGCTGGAAACACCATATATTTT
CASRQGTAGNTIYF
>few|TRBV7-9|-|14|TRBJ1-1
TGTGCCAGCAGCTTTGACAGATTGAACACTGAAGCTTTCTTT
CASSFDRLNTEAFF
>-|TRBV4-1|-|14|TRBJ1-1
TGCGCCAGCAGCGGACGGACAGTGAACACTGAAGCTTTCTTT
CASSGRTVNTEAFF
>-|TRBV7-9|-|10|TRBJ2-7
TGTGCCAGCAGCTTCGGCGAGCAGTACTTC
CASSFGEQYF
>-|TRBV21-1|-|16|TRBJ1-5
TGTGCCAGCAGCAAAGCGGTCAGGGGGCGGGGTCAGCCCCAGCATTTT
CASSKAVRGRGQPQHF
>-|TRBV10-1|TRBD1|15|TRBJ1-6
TGCGCCAGCAGGGGCGGGGACAGGGGGACTTCACCCCTCCACTTT
CASRGGDRGTSPLHF
>-|TRBV10-2|-|13|TRBJ1-1
TGCGCCAGCAGTGAACAGTTAAACACTGAAGCTTTCTTT
CASSEQLNTEAFF
>-|TRBV12-3/TRBV12-4|-|12|TRBJ1-4
TGTGCCAGCAGTTTGGCGGTTGAAAAACTGTTTTTT
CASSLAVEKLFF
>-|TRBV16|TRBD1|18|TRBJ1-1
TGTGCCAGCAGCCGCCGCGCGGCGACAGGGGAGGTCAACACTGAAGCTTTCTTT
CASSRRAATGEVNTEAFF
>once|TRBV5-1|TRBD1|13|TRBJ2-1
TGCGCCAGCAGCTTACCAGGGGGCTTCGAGCAGTTCTTC
CASSLPGGFEQFF
>-|TRBV28|-|14|TRBJ1-4
TGTGCCAGCAGTTCCCGGACGGGGAATGAAAAACTGTTTTTT
CASSSRTGNEKLFF
>-|TRBV6-5|TRBD1|15|TRBJ2-1
TGTGCCAGCAGTTACAAGGACAGGTTCTACAATGAGCAGTTCTTC
CASSYKDRFYNEQFF
>-|TRBV15|TRBD2|18|TRBJ2-5
TGTGCCACCAGCAGCCCGGGACTAGCGGGGGGGCCTGGAGAGACCCAGTACTTC
CATSSPGLAGGPGETQYF
>-|TRBV9|TRBD2|17|TRBJ2-1
TGTGCCAGCAGCGTATCTAAGGCTAGCGGGGGTCTAAATGAGCAGTTCTTC
CASSVSKASGGLNEQFF
>-|TRBV5-6|-|14|TRBJ2-7
TGTGCCAGCAGCTTTTTACAGGGAACCTACGAGCAGTACTTC
CASSFLQGTYEQYF
>-|TRBV19|-|17|TRBJ1-2
TGTGCCAGTATTCGGCGGGGTGCCGGCCCAGGCAACTATGGCTACACCTTC
CASIRRGAGPGNYGYTF
>-|TRBV5-1|-|15|TRBJ1-2
TGCGCCAGCAGCTTTGGCGGGGGCCTTAACTATGGCTACACCTTC
CASSFGGGLNYGYTF
>-|TRBV9|-|15|TRBJ2-3
TGTGCCAGCAGCGTAGAACCAGGGGTCACAGATACGCAGTATTTT
CASSVEPGVTDTQYF